This is a list of T cell receptor beta chains from one sample in a study of control samples from healthy donors and cancer patients. Clones were read by immunoSEQ multiplex PCR, and TCRdb kept only the in-frame ones, dropping some. The sample yields about 180,000 clones, around 90% seen once. The material sequenced was blood. The receptor source for this set is a woman in her 50s in good health. The conserved cysteine and the conserved F or W are not part of the CDR3 here. Clone size is not always given. Where it is, it says once, few, many or a class for expanded clones.

V gene,clone size,J gene,CDR3 protein
TRBV9,-,TRBJ2-7,ASSVGLATPKVYEQY
TRBV7-9,-,TRBJ2-1,ASSFSFSGEGEQF
TRBV10-3,once,TRBJ1-2,AISESEGAIGYT
TRBV5-1,few,TRBJ2-7,ASSPDGDSYEQY
TRBV15,-,TRBJ1-1,ATSRDGTLTEAF
TRBV28,-,TRBJ1-2,AGRDTRTGYGYT
TRBV2,-,TRBJ2-5,ASSGTGVSQETQY
TRBV15,-,TRBJ1-1,ATSRGGGRSWTEAF
TRBV27,-,TRBJ1-4,ASSPTGGRNEKLF
TRBV5-1,-,TRBJ1-3,ASSLDPNSGNTIY
TRBV12-3/TRBV12-4,-,TRBJ2-5,ASSLGPPETQY
TRBV7-3,-,TRBJ2-5,ASSLSISEETQY
TRBV28,-,TRBJ2-5,ASTSGSQETQY
TRBV4-2,-,TRBJ2-2,ASSQGTSANTGELF
TRBV24-1,-,TRBJ2-5,ATSDPLRETQY
TRBV10-3,-,TRBJ2-3,AISYSGPPEDTQY
TRBV28,-,TRBJ1-2,ASGGADRGYGYT
TRBV5-1,-,TRBJ2-3,ASSPGGSHTDTQY
TRBV4-1,-,TRBJ1-4,ASSQRVPGLRRTNEKLF
TRBV7-2,-,TRBJ2-5,ASSFSGGSQETQY
TRBV6-5,-,TRBJ2-3,ASSLRSYGADTQY
TRBV6-2/TRBV6-3,-,TRBJ2-7,ASSYPPGRGPYEQY
TRBV12-3/TRBV12-4,-,TRBJ1-1,ASSGSGTEAF
TRBV12-3/TRBV12-4,-,TRBJ1-5,ASSGTPRSQH
TRBV2,-,TRBJ2-1,ASSERGLSYNEQF
TRBV27,-,TRBJ2-1,ASSLSDRPSYNEQF
TRBV30,-,TRBJ2-3,AWGRLSTDTQY
TRBV11-2,-,TRBJ1-2,ASSSIGTGGMGGYT
TRBV5-1,-,TRBJ2-3,ASSLAPQRSTDTQY
TRBV7-3,-,TRBJ1-1,ASSLAGADTEAF
TRBV28,-,TRBJ1-2,ASSFGGSLYGYT
TRBV19,once,TRBJ1-1,ASQGQGMWTEAF
TRBV7-2,-,TRBJ1-3,ASSLAPPAGGNTIY
TRBV3-1/TRBV3-2,-,TRBJ2-1,ASSQDTASFNEQF
TRBV4-3,-,TRBJ2-3,ASSQDYQRSTDTQY
TRBV9,-,TRBJ2-3,ASSSSGTSTDTQY
TRBV4-2,few,TRBJ1-5,ASSQGGRPDSNQPQH
TRBV7-2,-,TRBJ2-2,ASSLGGNTGELF
TRBV11-2,once,TRBJ2-1,ASSLARLAPLGGEQF
TRBV6-4,-,TRBJ1-1,ASSEARGTEAF
TRBV9,-,TRBJ2-1,ASSFPGGVLDEQF
TRBV4-1,-,TRBJ2-3,ASSQDRATTDTQY
TRBV29-1,-,TRBJ2-7,SVEWTGNYEQY
TRBV4-3,-,TRBJ1-1,ASSQDQRQNTEAF
TRBV5-4,-,TRBJ2-3,ASTRGAADRDTQY
TRBV4-2,-,TRBJ1-4,ASSNRVINEKLF
TRBV4-3,once,TRBJ1-2,ASSQDSATNYGYT
TRBV27,-,TRBJ2-1,ASSLRTPAGPVLTRPNEQF
TRBV7-7,-,TRBJ1-1,ASSLAIGDSPF
TRBV7-3,-,TRBJ1-6,ASSLRGSYNSPLH
TRBV14,once,TRBJ1-2,ASSLGTGYGYT
TRBV5-6,once,TRBJ1-1,ASSIEDRNTEAF
TRBV7-3,-,TRBJ2-1,ASSSTGPPLV
TRBV29-1,-,TRBJ1-2,SVEDPGGLHYGYT
TRBV3-1/TRBV3-2,-,TRBJ2-1,ASRKLAGVGNNEQF
TRBV7-3,-,TRBJ1-2,ASSPNGGYDYGYT
TRBV4-1,-,TRBJ2-1,ASSSHNRARGPSEQF
TRBV5-1,-,TRBJ2-3,ASSLAGRTSTDTQY
TRBV4-1,-,TRBJ2-1,ASSQVLAGEAYNEQF